This TCR beta chain is from a study of shared clonotypes between healthy human individuals. CDR1 is ENHRY, CDR2 SYGVKD, per germline. Between the trimmed V and J ends, which lost 7 bases and 3 bases, there was a span of 12 bases. This CDR3 is built from 13 residues. Findings of the study overall: Roughly 5% of naive CD4 clonotypes were shared across a handful of donors. Expectations were that clonotype sharing among donors would be affected by sequencing depth. Compared with clonotypes that all four donors shared, non-shared clonotypes had lower generation probabilities. Rarefaction gave evidence that sorted-subset sequencing remained incomplete despite large depth.

As for this clone: Antigen specificity is unknown.

The assay was immunoSEQ multiplex PCR, and TCRdb's table has in-frame clones only and misses some. This repertoire shows approximately 980,000 clones, approximately 80% found once; its top ten account for about 1.5%. The source material was memory CD4+ T cells sorted from blood. The subset is: CD45RA-negative fraction. This sequence originates from a man aged 18 to 35 in good health. The rearrangement links TRBV10-3 to TRBJ1-1; D is unclear. CDR3 protein: CAINPSSDTEAFF. CDR3 nucleotide sequence: TGTGCCATCAACCCCTCATCGGACACTGAAGCTTTCTTT.